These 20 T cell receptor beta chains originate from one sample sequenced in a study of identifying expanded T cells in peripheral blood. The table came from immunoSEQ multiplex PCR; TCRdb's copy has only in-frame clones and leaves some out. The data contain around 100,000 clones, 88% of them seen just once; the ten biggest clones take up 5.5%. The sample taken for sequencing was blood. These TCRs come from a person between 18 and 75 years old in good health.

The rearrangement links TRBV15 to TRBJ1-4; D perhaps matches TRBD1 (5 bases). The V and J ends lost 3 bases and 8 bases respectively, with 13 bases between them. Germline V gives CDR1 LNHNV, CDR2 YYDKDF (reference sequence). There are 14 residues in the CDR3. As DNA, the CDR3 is TGTGCCACCAGCAGTTTAGTGGCAGGGGAAAAACTGTTTTTT. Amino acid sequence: CATSSLVAGEKLFF. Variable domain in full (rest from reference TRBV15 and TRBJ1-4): DAMVIQNPRYQVTQFGKPVTLSCSQTLNHNVMYWYQQKSSQAPKLLFHYYDKDFNNEADTPDNFQSRRPNTSFCFLDIRSPGLGDTAMYLCATSSLVAGEKLFFGSGTQLSVL.

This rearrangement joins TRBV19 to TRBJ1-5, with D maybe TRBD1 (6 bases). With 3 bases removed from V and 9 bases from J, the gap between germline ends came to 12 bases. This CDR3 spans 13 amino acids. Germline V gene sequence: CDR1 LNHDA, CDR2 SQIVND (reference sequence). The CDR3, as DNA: TGTGCCAGTAGTATCGAGGGGGGACGGCCCCAGCATTTT. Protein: CASSIEGGRPQHF.

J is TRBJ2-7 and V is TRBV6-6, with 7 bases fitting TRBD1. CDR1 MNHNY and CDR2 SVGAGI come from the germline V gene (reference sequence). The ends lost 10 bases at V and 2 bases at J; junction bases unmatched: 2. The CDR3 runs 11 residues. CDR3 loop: CATGTAYEQYF. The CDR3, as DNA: TGTGCCACCGGGACAGCCTACGAGCAGTACTTC.

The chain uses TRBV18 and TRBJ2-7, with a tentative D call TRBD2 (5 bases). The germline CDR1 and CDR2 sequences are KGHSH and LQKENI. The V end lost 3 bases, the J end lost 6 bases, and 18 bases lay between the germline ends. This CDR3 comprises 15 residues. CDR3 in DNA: TGTGCCAGCTCACCGCGGGTGGTGACTACGAGCGAGCAGTACTTC. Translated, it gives CASSPRVVTTSEQYF.

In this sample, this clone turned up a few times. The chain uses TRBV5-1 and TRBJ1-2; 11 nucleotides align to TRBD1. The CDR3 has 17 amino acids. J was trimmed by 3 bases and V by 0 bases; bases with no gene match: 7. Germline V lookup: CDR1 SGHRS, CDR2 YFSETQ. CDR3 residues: CASSLERTGGYDYGYTF. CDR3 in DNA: TGCGCCAGCAGCTTGGAAAGGACAGGGGGCTACGACTATGGCTACACCTTC.

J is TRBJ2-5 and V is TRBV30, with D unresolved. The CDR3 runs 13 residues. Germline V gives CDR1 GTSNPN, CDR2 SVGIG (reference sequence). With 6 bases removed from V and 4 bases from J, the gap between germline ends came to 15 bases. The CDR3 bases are TGTGCCTGTATAGGGCAGCTTGGAGAGACCCAGTACTTC. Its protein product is CACIGQLGETQYF.

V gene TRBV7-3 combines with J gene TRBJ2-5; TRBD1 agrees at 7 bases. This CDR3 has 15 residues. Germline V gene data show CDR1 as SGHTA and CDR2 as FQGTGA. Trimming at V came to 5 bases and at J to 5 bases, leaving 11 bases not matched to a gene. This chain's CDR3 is CASSLTTGRGETQYF. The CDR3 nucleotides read TGTGCCAGCAGCCTCACGACAGGGCGAGGGGAGACCCAGTACTTC. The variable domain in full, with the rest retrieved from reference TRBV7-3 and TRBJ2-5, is GAGVSQTPSNKVTEKGKYVELRCDPISGHTALYWYRQSLGQGPEFLIYFQGTGAADDSGLPNDRFFAVRPEGSVSTLKIQRTERGDSAVYLCASSLTTGRGETQYFGPGTRLLVL.

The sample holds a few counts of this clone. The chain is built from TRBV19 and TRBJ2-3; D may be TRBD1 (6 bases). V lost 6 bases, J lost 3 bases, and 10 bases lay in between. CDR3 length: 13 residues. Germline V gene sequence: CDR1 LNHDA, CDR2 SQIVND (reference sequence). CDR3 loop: CASRPGQTDTQYF. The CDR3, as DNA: TGTGCCAGTAGGCCCGGACAGACAGATACGCAGTATTTT.

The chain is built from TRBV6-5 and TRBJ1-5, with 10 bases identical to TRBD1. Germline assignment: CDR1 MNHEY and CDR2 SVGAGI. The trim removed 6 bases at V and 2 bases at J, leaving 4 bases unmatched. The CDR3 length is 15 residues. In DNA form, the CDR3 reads TGTGCCAGCAGCCCCGGGACAGGGGGCAATCAGCCCCAGCATTTT. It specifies CASSPGTGGNQPQHF.

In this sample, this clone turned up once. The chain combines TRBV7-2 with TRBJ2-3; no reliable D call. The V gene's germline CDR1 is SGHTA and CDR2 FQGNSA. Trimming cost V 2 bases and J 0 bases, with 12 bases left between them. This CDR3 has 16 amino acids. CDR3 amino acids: CASSLPPVTSTDTQYF. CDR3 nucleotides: TGTGCCAGCAGCTTACCCCCGGTGACTAGCACAGATACGCAGTATTTT.

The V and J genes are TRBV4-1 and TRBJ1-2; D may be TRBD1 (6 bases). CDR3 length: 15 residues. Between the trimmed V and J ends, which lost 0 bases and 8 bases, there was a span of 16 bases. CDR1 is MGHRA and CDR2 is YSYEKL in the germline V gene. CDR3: CASSQDPSGAGGYTF. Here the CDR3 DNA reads TGCGCCAGCAGCCAAGACCCCTCAGGGGCGGGAGGCTACACCTTC.

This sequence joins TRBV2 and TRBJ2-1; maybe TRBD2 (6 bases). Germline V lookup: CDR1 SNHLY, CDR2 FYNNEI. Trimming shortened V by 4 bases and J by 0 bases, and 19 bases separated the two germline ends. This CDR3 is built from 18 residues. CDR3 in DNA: TGTGCCAGCAGTGCTTTTGGGCTAGCGCTGAGCTCCTACAATGAGCAGTTCTTC. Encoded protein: CASSAFGLALSSYNEQFF.

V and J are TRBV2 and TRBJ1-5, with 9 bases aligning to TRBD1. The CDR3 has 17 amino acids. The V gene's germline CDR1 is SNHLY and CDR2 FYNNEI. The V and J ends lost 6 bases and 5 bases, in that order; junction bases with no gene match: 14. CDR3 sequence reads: CASRPGGTGQSHQPQHF. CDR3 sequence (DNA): TGTGCCAGCAGGCCCGGTGGGACAGGGCAATCCCATCAGCCCCAGCATTTT.

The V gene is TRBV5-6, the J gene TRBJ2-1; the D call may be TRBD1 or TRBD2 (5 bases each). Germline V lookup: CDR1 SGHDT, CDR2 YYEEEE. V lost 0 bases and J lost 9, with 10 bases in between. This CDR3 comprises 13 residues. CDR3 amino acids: CASSLVAGTEQFF. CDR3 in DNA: TGTGCCAGCAGCTTGGTAGCTGGGACTGAGCAGTTCTTC.

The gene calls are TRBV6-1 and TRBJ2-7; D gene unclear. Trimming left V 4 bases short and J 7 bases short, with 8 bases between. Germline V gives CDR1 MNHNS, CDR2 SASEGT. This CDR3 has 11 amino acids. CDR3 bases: TGTGCCAGCAGTGCCTTACGGGAGCAGTACTTC. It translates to CASSALREQYF.

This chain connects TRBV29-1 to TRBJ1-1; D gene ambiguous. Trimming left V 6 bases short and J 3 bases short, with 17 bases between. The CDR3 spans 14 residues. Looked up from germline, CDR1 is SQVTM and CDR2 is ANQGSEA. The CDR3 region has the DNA TGCAGCGTAGGAAGGGCGGACCCCTACACTGAAGCTTTCTTT. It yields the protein CSVGRADPYTEAFF.

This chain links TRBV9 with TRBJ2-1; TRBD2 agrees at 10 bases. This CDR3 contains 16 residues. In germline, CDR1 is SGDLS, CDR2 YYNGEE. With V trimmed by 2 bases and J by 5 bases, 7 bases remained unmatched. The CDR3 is CASSVGPGLANNEQFF. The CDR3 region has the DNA TGTGCCAGCAGCGTTGGCCCGGGACTAGCGAACAATGAGCAGTTCTTC. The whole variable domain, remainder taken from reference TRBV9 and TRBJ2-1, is DSGVTQTPKHLITATGQRVTLRCSPRSGDLSVYWYQQSLDQGLQFLIQYYNGEERAKGNILERFSAQQFPDLHSELNLSSLELGDSALYFCASSVGPGLANNEQFFGPGTRLTVL.

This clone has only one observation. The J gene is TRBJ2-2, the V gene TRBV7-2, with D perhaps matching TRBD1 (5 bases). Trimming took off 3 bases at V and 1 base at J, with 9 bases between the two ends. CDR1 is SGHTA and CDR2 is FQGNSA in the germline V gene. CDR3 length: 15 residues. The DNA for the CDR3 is TGTGCCAGCAGCTTCGGTAGGGGGAACACCGGGGAGCTGTTTTTT. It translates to CASSFGRGNTGELFF.

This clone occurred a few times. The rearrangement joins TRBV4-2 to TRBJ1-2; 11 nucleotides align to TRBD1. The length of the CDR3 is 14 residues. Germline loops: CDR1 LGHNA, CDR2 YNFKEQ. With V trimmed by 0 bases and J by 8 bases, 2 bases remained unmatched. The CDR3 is CASSQDGDRGGYTF. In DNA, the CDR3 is TGTGCCAGCAGCCAAGACGGGGACAGGGGGGGCTACACCTTC.

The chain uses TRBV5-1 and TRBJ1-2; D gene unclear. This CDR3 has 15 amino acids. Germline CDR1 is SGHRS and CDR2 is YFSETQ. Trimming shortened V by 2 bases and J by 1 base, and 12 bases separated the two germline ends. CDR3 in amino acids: CASSFHHQDNYGYTF. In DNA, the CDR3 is TGCGCCAGCAGCTTCCACCATCAGGATAACTATGGCTACACCTTC.